This T cell receptor (beta chain) was documented in a study of OX40 agonist ivuxolimab in advanced cancers. For the study at large: Patients received ivuxolimab, an agonistic anti-OX40 (CD134) antibody.

Note on this clone: Its antigen remains unidentified.

CDR3 size: 19 residues. J lost 8 bases, V lost 6 bases, and 16 bases had no gene match. CDR1 is SEHNR and CDR2 is FQNEAQ in the germline V gene (reference sequence). General observations from the study: Dosing at 0.1 to 3.0 mg/kg was accompanied by clonal expansion of CD4+ and CD8+ blood T cells by week 6. Partial responders receiving 0.1-3.0 mg/kg showed among the lowest clonal expansion.

Here immunoSEQ multiplex PCR was the method, and the copy in TCRdb shows in-frame clones only, minus some. This sample has 35,000 to 55,000 clones, with about 80% found just once. The chain combines TRBV7-9 with TRBJ2-1; 16 nucleotides agree with TRBD2. This receptor was obtained from an adult with an advanced solid tumor such as melanoma, head and neck, liver or kidney cancer. Sequencing used CD4+ or CD8+ T cells sorted from blood, obtained in a trial of the OX40 agonist ivuxolimab. The CDR3 is CASRGTGTSGRALYYEQFF. The CDR3 region has the DNA TGTGCCAGCAGGGGTACCGGGACTAGCGGGAGGGCCTTGTATTATGAGCAGTTCTTC. Supplemented by reference TRBV7-9 and TRBJ2-1, the full variable domain reads DTGVSQNPRHKITKRGQNVTFRCDPISEHNRLYWYRQTLGQGPEFLTYFQNEAQLEKSRLLSDRFSAERPKGSFSTLEIQRTEQGDSAMYLCASRGTGTSGRALYYEQFFGPGTRLTVL.